This T cell receptor (beta chain) was identified during a study of T cell repertoires in cytomegalovirus infection. Study-level information: Recently described HLA-C-restricted plus well-studied HLA-B-restricted CMV epitopes were used. An indication of both CMV infection and matching HLA type came from public TCR beta signatures. Overall study findings and caveats: HLA-C-restricted CMV-specific TCR beta clonotypes were dominant in the ex vivo response.

MiXCR, run by TCRdb on the reads, gives a single entry per CDR3 protein. Here the sample spans about half a million distinct CDR3 sequences, around 30% being singletons. Turning to this clonotype: Its antigen is not known.

Germline V gene data show CDR1 as SEHNR and CDR2 as FQNEAQ (reference sequence). The junction had 6 bases not matched to a gene; V was cut back by 5 bases and J by 8 bases. The CDR3 consists of 14 residues. The chain recombines TRBV7-9 with TRBJ1-4; 9 bases fit TRBD1. This TCR was sampled from a human donor in good health (CMV status not recorded). Some clones in this sample may be carry-over from other donors' samples. The specimen was cultured PBMCs, collected from culture after CMV antigen stimulation. CDR3 in DNA: TGTGCCAGCAGCGTCGGGACAGGGATGGAAAAACTGTTTTTT. This gives the protein CASSVGTGMEKLFF.